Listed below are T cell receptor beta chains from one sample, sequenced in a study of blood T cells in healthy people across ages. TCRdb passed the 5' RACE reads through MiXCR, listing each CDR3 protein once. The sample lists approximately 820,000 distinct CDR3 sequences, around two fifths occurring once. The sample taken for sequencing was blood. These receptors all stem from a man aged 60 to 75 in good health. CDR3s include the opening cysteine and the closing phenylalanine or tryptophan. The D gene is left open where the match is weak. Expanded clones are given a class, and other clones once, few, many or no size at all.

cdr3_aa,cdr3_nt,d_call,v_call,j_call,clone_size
CASSSPQGPYGYTF,TGTGCCAGCAGTTCCCCCCAGGGTCCCTATGGCTACACCTTC,-,TRBV12-3/TRBV12-4,TRBJ1-2,-
CASTLEGYGYTF,TGTGCCAGCACCCTCGAGGGCTATGGCTACACCTTC,-,TRBV11-2,TRBJ1-2,-
CASTKWGGTDTQYF,TGTGCCAGTACCAAATGGGGGGGAACAGATACGCAGTATTTT,TRBD2,TRBV19,TRBJ2-3,once
CASSLAGTENSPLHF,TGTGCCAGCAGCTTGGCCGGGACGGAGAATTCACCCCTCCACTTT,-,TRBV5-5,TRBJ1-6,-
CASSKAGRGARVVQTQYF,TGTGCCAGCAGCAAAGCGGGCCGCGGGGCCCGGGTAGTACAGACCCAGTACTTC,-,TRBV21-1,TRBJ2-5,few
CASTPEFSYNSPLHF,TGTGCCAGCACTCCGGAATTCTCCTATAATTCACCCCTCCACTTT,-,TRBV12-3/TRBV12-4,TRBJ1-6,few
CASSSQLAGGKETQYF,TGTGCCAGCAGCTCACAACTAGCGGGGGGCAAGGAGACCCAGTACTTC,TRBD2,TRBV7-9,TRBJ2-5,-
CASRAARGGQETQYF,TGTGCCAGCAGGGCCGCGCGGGGGGGACAAGAGACCCAGTACTTC,TRBD2,TRBV2,TRBJ2-5,-
CASSSYRFGAFF,TGTGCCAGCAGTTCATACAGGTTTGGGGCTTTCTTT,-,TRBV28,TRBJ1-1,-
CASSQKLEAPYGYTF,TGCGCCAGCAGCCAAAAGCTGGAGGCCCCGTATGGCTACACCTTC,-,TRBV4-1,TRBJ1-2,-
CASGEGFATEAFF,TGTGCCAGCGGGGAGGGGTTTGCTACTGAAGCTTTCTTT,-,TRBV3-1,TRBJ1-1,few
CASSSRTGNSPLHF,TGTGCCAGCAGCTCTCGGACAGGGAATTCACCCCTCCACTTT,TRBD1,TRBV7-2,TRBJ1-6,few
CASSVDRGYQPQHF,TGTGCCAGCAGTGTCGACAGGGGGTATCAGCCCCAGCATTTT,TRBD1,TRBV6-6,TRBJ1-5,-